This T cell receptor beta chain derives from a study of shared clonotypes between healthy human individuals. Study-level information: The donors, two women and three men, were aged 18 to 49.

Germline values: CDR1 SGHDT, CDR2 YYEEEE. V lost 2 bases and J lost 5, with 10 bases in between. This CDR3 comprises 13 residues. Selected positively for CCR7 and CD45RO-negative, naive CD8 cells excluded terminally differentiated effector memory CD45RA+ cells. Sorted-subset replicate PCRs used roughly 210 ng of genomic DNA. This amount corresponded to tens of thousands of T cell genomes. Method: immunoSEQ multiplex PCR; TCRdb's copy keeps in-frame clones and lacks some. The sample includes some 1,900,000 clones, about 95% of them seen just once. This TCR was sampled from a man younger than 35 in good health. Specimen: naive CD8+ T cells sorted from blood. V and J are TRBV5-6 and TRBJ2-5, with D tentatively TRBD1 (6 bases). Written as DNA, the CDR3 is TGTGCCAGCAGCTTCGCTAGGGGGGAGACCCAGTACTTC. Translated, it gives CASSFARGETQYF.